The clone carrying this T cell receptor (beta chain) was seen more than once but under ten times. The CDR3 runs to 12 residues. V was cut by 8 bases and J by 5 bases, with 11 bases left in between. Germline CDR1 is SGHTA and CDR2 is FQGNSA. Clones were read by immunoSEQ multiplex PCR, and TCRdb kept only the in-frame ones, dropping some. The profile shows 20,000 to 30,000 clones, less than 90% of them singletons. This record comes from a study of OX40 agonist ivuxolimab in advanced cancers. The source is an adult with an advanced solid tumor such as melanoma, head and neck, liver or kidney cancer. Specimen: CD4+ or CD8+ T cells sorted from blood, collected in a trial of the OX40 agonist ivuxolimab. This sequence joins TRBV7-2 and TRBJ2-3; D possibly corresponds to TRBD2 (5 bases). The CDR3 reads CASRGVGDTQYF. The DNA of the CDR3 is TGTGCCAGCCGGGGAGTTGGAGATACGCAGTATTTT.